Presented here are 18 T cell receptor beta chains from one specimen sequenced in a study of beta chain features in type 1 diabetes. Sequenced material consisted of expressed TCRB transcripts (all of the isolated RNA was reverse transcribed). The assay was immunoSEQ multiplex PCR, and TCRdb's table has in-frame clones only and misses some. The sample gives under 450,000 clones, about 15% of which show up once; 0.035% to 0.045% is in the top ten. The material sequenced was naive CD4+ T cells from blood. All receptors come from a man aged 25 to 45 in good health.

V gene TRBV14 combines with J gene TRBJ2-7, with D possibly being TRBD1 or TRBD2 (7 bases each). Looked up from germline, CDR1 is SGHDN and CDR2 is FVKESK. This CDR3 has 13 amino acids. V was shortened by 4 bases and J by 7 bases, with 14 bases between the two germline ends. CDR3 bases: TGTGCCAGCAGCCTCAACAGGGGAGGGGAGCAGTACGTC. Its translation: CASSLNRGGEQYV.

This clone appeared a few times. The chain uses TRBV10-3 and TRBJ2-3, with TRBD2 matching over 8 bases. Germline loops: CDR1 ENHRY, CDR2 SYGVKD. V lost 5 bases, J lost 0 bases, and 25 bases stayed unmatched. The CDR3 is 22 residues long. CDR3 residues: CAISSLLRASGQRIASTDTQYF. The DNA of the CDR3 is TGTGCCATCAGTTCACTCCTCAGGGCTAGCGGGCAGCGAATCGCTAGCACAGATACGCAGTATTTT.

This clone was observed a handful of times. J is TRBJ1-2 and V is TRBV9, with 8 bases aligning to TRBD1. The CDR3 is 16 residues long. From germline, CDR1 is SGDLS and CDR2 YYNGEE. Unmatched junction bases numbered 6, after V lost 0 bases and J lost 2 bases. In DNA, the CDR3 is TGTGCCAGCAGCGTAGCCTACAGGGGGGCCAACTATGGCTACACCTTC. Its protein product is CASSVAYRGANYGYTF.

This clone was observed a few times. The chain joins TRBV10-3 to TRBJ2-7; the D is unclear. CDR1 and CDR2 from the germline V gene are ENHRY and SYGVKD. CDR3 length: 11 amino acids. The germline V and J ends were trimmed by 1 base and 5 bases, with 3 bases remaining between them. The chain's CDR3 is CAISEYDEQYF. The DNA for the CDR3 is TGTGCCATCAGTGAGTACGACGAGCAGTACTTC.

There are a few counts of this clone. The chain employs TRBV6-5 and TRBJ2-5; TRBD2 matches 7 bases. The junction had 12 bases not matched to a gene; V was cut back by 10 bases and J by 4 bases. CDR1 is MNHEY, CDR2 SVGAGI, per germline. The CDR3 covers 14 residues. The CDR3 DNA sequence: TGTGCCACTCGATTTCCTGGCGGGAGAGAGACCCAGTACTTC. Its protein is CATRFPGGRETQYF.

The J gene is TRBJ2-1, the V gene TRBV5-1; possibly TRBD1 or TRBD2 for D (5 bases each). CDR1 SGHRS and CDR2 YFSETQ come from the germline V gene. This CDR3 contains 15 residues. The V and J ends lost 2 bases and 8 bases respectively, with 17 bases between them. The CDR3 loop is CASSLRPRGGDEQFF. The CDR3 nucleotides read TGCGCCAGCAGCTTACGGCCCCGGGGCGGCGATGAGCAGTTCTTC.

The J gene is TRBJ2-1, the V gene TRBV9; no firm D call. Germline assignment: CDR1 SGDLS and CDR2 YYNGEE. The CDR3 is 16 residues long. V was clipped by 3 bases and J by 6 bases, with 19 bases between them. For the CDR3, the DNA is TGTGCCAGCAGCGCATATCTGCAAGAAAAGGGCAATGAGCAGTTCTTC. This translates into CASSAYLQEKGNEQFF.

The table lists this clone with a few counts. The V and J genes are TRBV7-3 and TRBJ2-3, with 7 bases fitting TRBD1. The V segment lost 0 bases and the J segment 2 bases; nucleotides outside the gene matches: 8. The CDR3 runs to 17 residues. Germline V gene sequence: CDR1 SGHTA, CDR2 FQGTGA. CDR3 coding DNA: TGTGCCAGCAGCTTAACCGCGACAGGGTTCTCCACAGATACGCAGTATTTT. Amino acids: CASSLTATGFSTDTQYF.

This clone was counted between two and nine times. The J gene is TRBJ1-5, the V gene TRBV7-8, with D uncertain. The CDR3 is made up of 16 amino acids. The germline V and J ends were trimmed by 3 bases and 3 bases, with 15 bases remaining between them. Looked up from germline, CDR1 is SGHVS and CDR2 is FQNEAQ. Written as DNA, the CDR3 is TGTGCCAGCAGCTTTTTTTCGACAATGAACAATCAGCCCCAGCATTTT. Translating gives CASSFFSTMNNQPQHF.

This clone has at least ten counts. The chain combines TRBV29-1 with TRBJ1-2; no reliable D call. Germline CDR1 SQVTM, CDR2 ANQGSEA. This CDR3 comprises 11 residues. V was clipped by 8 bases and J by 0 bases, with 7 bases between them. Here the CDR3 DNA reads TGCAGCTCGGAGTCTAACTATGGCTACACCTTC. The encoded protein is CSSESNYGYTF.

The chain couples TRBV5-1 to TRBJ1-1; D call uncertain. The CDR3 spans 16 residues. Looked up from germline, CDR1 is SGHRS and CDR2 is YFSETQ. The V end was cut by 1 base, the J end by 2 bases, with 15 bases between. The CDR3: CASSLTTSASNTEAFF. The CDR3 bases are TGCGCCAGCAGCTTGACGACCAGCGCATCTAACACTGAAGCTTTCTTT.

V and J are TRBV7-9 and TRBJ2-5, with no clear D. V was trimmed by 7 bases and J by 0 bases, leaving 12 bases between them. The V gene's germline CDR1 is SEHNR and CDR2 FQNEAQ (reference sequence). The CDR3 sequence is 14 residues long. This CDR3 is CASKSGSYQETQYF. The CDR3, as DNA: TGTGCCAGCAAGTCCGGATCGTACCAAGAGACCCAGTACTTC.

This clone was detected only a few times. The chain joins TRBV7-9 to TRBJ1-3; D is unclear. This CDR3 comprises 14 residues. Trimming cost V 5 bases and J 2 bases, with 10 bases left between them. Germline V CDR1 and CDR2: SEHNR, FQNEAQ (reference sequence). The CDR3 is CASSPDGAGNTIYF. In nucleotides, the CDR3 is TGTGCCAGCAGCCCAGACGGGGCTGGAAACACCATATATTTT.

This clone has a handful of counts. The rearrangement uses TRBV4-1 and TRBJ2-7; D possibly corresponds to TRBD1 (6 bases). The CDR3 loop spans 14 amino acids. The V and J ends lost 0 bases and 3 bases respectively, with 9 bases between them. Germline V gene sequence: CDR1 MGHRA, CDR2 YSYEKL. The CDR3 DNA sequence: TGCGCCAGCAGCCAAGATACAGGGCTCTACGAGCAGTACTTC. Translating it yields CASSQDTGLYEQYF.

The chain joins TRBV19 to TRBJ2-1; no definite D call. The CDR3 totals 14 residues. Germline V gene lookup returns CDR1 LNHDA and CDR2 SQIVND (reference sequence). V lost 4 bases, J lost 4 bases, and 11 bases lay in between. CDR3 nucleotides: TGTGCCAGTAGTAGTACCTGGGCATACAATGAGCAGTTCTTC. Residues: CASSSTWAYNEQFF.

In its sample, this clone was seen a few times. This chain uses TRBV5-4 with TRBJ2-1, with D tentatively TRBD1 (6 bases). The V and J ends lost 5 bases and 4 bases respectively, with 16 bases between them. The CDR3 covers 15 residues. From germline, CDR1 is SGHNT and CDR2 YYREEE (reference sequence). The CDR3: CASRQDSYSYNEQFF. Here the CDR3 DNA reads TGTGCCAGCAGACAGGACAGTTACTCTTACAATGAGCAGTTCTTC. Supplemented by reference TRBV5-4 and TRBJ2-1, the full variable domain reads ETGVTQSPTHLIKTRGQQVTLRCSSQSGHNTVSWYQQALGQGPQFIFQYYREEENGRGNFPPRFSGLQFPNYSSELNVNALELDDSALYLCASRQDSYSYNEQFFGPGTRLTVL.

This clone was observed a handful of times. The CDR3 nucleotides are TGCGCCAGCAGCCTCCTGCGGGGGCGCACAGATACGCAGTATTTT. Translating gives CASSLLRGRTDTQYF. The rearrangement joins TRBV5-1 to TRBJ2-3; perhaps TRBD2 as D (7 bases). The CDR3 extends over 15 amino acids. Deletions cut 4 bases from V and 1 base from J, with 13 bases between. Germline CDR1 and CDR2: SGHRS and YFSETQ.

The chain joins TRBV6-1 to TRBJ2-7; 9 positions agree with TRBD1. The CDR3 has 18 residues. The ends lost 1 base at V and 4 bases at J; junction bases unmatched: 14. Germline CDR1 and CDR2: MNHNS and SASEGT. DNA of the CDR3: TGTGCCAGCAGTGAAGGGGCCAAGTTTGGGACAGGGAGATACGAGCAGTACTTC. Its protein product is CASSEGAKFGTGRYEQYF.